The 21 T cell receptor beta chains presented below share a single source sample, sequenced in a study of T cells in localized non-small cell lung cancer. Some clones are missing from TCRdb's copy, which holds only in-frame ones; the method was immunoSEQ multiplex PCR. The sample includes tens of thousands of clones, roughly four fifths of them seen just once. The specimen comprised peripheral blood, sampled before any cancer treatment. Every receptor here comes from an older female donor with stage II squamous cell lung carcinoma.

V is TRBV18 and J is TRBJ1-1; weak D call: TRBD1 (6 bases). The CDR3 covers 15 residues. The germline CDR1 and CDR2 sequences are KGHSH and LQKENI. Trimming took off 6 bases at V and 3 bases at J, with 17 bases between the two ends. The CDR3 DNA sequence: TGTGCCAGCTCCCCTTACCAGGCAGGGGACACTGAAGCTTTCTTT. It encodes CASSPYQAGDTEAFF.

The chain combines TRBV6-5 with TRBJ2-3; D possibly corresponds to TRBD2 (5 bases). V lost 2 bases, J lost 1 base, and 10 bases lay in between. Germline values: CDR1 MNHEY, CDR2 SVGAGI. The CDR3 has 15 amino acids. CDR3 DNA: TGTGCCAGCAGTTACGAGGGCAGCCGCACAGATACGCAGTATTTT. As protein: CASSYEGSRTDTQYF.

V and J are TRBV29-1 and TRBJ1-5, with 10 bases identical to TRBD1. Germline assignment: CDR1 SQVTM and CDR2 ANQGSEA. The junction had 4 bases not matched to a gene; V was cut back by 6 bases and J by 2 bases. CDR3 length: 14 residues. This chain's CDR3 is CSVADRGGNQPQHF. DNA of the CDR3: TGCAGCGTGGCGGACAGGGGGGGCAATCAGCCCCAGCATTTT.

The gene calls are TRBV7-3 and TRBJ2-1; TRBD1 is a possible D gene (6 bases). There are 16 residues in the CDR3. V was pared by 1 base and J by 3 bases, with 13 bases between. The germline gives CDR1 SGHTA, CDR2 FQGTGA. CDR3 nucleotides: TGTGCCAGCAGCTTAAGAGGGACACCCGGCTACAATGAGCAGTTCTTC. Translating gives CASSLRGTPGYNEQFF.

The chain combines TRBV5-1 with TRBJ2-3; TRBD2 matches at 9 bases. Germline trimming cut 6 bases from V and 3 bases from J; bases unmatched to any gene: 11. The V gene's germline CDR1 is SGHRS and CDR2 YFSETQ. The CDR3 extends over 16 amino acids. CDR3 coding DNA: TGCGCCAGCACCCTGGGGGCGGGGGGGCGGACAGATACGCAGTATTTT. It specifies CASTLGAGGRTDTQYF. Complete variable domain (other parts from reference TRBV5-1 and TRBJ2-3): KAGVTQTPRYLIKTRGQQVTLSCSPISGHRSVSWYQQTPGQGLQFLFEYFSETQRNKGNFPGRFSGRQFSNSRSEMNVSTLELGDSALYLCASTLGAGGRTDTQYFGPGTRLTVL.

The V call is TRBV30, the J call TRBJ1-3; TRBD1 matches at 8 bases. Germline V gene sequence: CDR1 GTSNPN, CDR2 SVGIG (reference sequence). V trimming: 3 bases; J trimming: 0 bases; junction bases outside the gene matches: 13. The CDR3 covers 18 residues. CDR3 region: CAWSPPLTGVHSGNTIYF. The CDR3 DNA sequence: TGTGCCTGGAGCCCCCCCCTGACAGGGGTGCACTCTGGAAACACCATATATTTT.

The rearrangement uses TRBV6-6 and TRBJ1-3; 9 bases align to TRBD1. Germline values: CDR1 MNHNY, CDR2 SVGAGI (reference sequence). Losses at the gene ends were 8 bases for V and 4 bases for J; bases not matched to a gene: 9. This CDR3 is 15 amino acids long. Here the CDR3 reads CASCGTGCRGNTIYF. The CDR3 DNA reads TGTGCCAGCTGTGGGACAGGGTGCCGGGGAAACACCATATATTTT.

The V and J genes are TRBV19 and TRBJ1-1; tentative D call: TRBD1 (6 bases). The CDR3 loop spans 15 amino acids. CDR1 and CDR2 (germline): LNHDA, SQIVND (reference sequence). The V gene lost 1 base and the J gene lost 4 bases, with 13 bases spanning the gap. CDR3 amino acids: CASSIGRGDRTEAFF. CDR3 sequence (DNA): TGTGCCAGTAGTATAGGCAGGGGAGACCGCACTGAAGCTTTCTTT.

The rearrangement links TRBV5-1 to TRBJ2-5, with 10 bases identical to TRBD1. V shed 3 bases, J shed 5 bases, and the junction held 7 bases outside the gene matches. The germline CDR1 and CDR2 sequences are SGHRS and YFSETQ. The CDR3 contains 15 residues. CDR3 nucleotide sequence: TGCGCCAGCAGCTCAGACAGGGGGCAGTGGGAGACCCAGTACTTC. As protein: CASSSDRGQWETQYF.

The gene calls are TRBV7-9 and TRBJ2-4; 10 bases fit TRBD1. V lost 5 bases to trimming and J lost 3 bases; unmatched junction nucleotides: 13. The CDR3 is 18 residues long. The germline V gene has CDR1 SEHNR and CDR2 FQNEAQ (reference sequence). The CDR3 region has the DNA TGTGCCAGCAGCCCGGGCGGGGGACAGGGGAGTTACAAAAACATTCAGTACTTC. Translating it yields CASSPGGGQGSYKNIQYF.

The chain joins TRBV5-6 to TRBJ1-6, with D unresolved. From germline, CDR1 is SGHDT and CDR2 YYEEEE. Trimming left V 2 bases short and J 7 bases short, with 13 bases between. This CDR3 spans 15 amino acids. The CDR3 region is CASSFGVSKNSPLHF. The CDR3, as DNA: TGTGCCAGCAGCTTTGGGGTTTCTAAGAATTCACCCCTCCACTTT.

The chain recombines TRBV6-5 with TRBJ1-5; D remains unclear. Between the trimmed V and J ends, which lost 4 bases and 4 bases, there was a span of 8 bases. This CDR3 has 13 residues. CDR1 and CDR2 (germline): MNHEY, SVGAGI. CDR3 sequence (DNA): TGTGCCAGCAGTTGGAACAGAAATCAGCCCCAGCATTTT. Translation: CASSWNRNQPQHF.

CDR3 amino acids: CSVEDTANYGYTF. The CDR3 DNA sequence: TGCAGCGTTGAAGATACAGCGAACTATGGCTACACCTTC. The rearrangement links TRBV29-1 to TRBJ1-2, with unresolved D. Germline lookup yields CDR1 SQVTM and CDR2 ANQGSEA. This CDR3 comprises 13 residues. The ends were cut back, 0 bases at V and 2 bases at J, with 7 bases in the middle.

This chain links TRBV7-6 with TRBJ1-2, with D perhaps matching TRBD1 (6 bases). Trimming shortened V by 5 bases and J by 4 bases, and 14 bases separated the two germline ends. The CDR3 is 14 amino acids. Germline V gene sequence: CDR1 SGHVS, CDR2 FNYEAQ. CDR3 region: CASSPGQTFYGYTF. DNA for the CDR3: TGTGCCAGCAGCCCCGGACAGACTTTCTATGGCTACACCTTC.

A single count supports this clone. The chain is built from TRBV30 and TRBJ2-2, with 7 positions matching TRBD2. Germline-derived CDR1 and CDR2 are GTSNPN and SVGIG (reference sequence). J was trimmed by 3 bases and V by 4 bases; bases with no gene match: 8. The CDR3 runs to 15 residues. The CDR3 sequence: CAWNPRGGYTGELFF. CDR3 DNA: TGTGCCTGGAACCCCCGGGGAGGGTACACCGGGGAGCTGTTTTTT. The full variable domain, with the rest looked up from reference TRBV30 and TRBJ2-2, is SQTIHQWPATLVQPVGSPLSLECTVEGTSNPNLYWYRQAAGRGLQLLFYSVGIGQISSEVPQNLSASRPQDRQFILSSKKLLLSDSGFYLCAWNPRGGYTGELFFGEGSRLTVL.

This chain connects TRBV5-1 to TRBJ2-7; 8 bases align to TRBD1. From germline, CDR1 is SGHRS and CDR2 YFSETQ. The CDR3 is made up of 17 amino acids. The trim removed 3 bases at V and 3 bases at J, leaving 14 bases unmatched. CDR3 nucleotide sequence: TGCGCCAGCAGCTCGGGGTTGCAGGGGGCCGGCCACTACGAGCAGTACTTC. Residues: CASSSGLQGAGHYEQYF.

V gene TRBV29-1 combines with J gene TRBJ2-7, with D maybe TRBD2 (5 bases). The germline V gene has CDR1 SQVTM and CDR2 ANQGSEA. This CDR3 spans 11 amino acids. The CDR3 nucleotides are TGCAAGGAGCCTTGGGGAGTTGAGCAGTACTTC. Amino acids: CKEPWGVEQYF.

This rearrangement joins TRBV30 to TRBJ1-4; D is unclear. The length of the CDR3 is 14 residues. Germline values: CDR1 GTSNPN, CDR2 SVGIG (reference sequence). The V and J ends lost 2 bases and 0 bases respectively, with 7 bases between them. The CDR3 nucleotides read TGTGCCTGGAGTTCCTTTGCAACTAATGAAAAACTGTTTTTT. It codes for CAWSSFATNEKLFF.

The CDR3 coding sequence is TGCGCCAGCAGCTTGGACAGGGTCGGCACAGATACGCAGTATTTT. This gives the protein CASSLDRVGTDTQYF. The V call is TRBV5-1, the J call TRBJ2-3, with a possible D match to TRBD1 (6 bases). V lost 0 bases, J lost 1 base, and 9 bases lay in between. CDR1 and CDR2 from the germline V gene are SGHRS and YFSETQ. CDR3 length equals 15 residues.

The V call is TRBV6-5, the J call TRBJ1-1, with TRBD1 matching 10 bases. Trimming cost V 6 bases and J 3 bases; bases outside gene matches: 7. CDR1 and CDR2 from the germline V gene are MNHEY and SVGAGI. The CDR3 is 15 residues long. CDR3 DNA: TGTGCCAGCAGGTCGACCGGGACAGGGGACACTGAAGCTTTCTTT. Translating it yields CASRSTGTGDTEAFF.

The chain employs TRBV5-1 and TRBJ2-3, with 14 bases lining up with TRBD2. The CDR3 runs 15 residues. Germline CDR1 SGHRS, CDR2 YFSETQ. J gave up 3 bases and V 4 bases, and 1 base lay outside the gene matches. The CDR3 sequence is CASSRLAGGTDTQYF. The CDR3 DNA follows: TGCGCCAGCAGCCGACTAGCGGGGGGGACAGATACGCAGTATTTT.